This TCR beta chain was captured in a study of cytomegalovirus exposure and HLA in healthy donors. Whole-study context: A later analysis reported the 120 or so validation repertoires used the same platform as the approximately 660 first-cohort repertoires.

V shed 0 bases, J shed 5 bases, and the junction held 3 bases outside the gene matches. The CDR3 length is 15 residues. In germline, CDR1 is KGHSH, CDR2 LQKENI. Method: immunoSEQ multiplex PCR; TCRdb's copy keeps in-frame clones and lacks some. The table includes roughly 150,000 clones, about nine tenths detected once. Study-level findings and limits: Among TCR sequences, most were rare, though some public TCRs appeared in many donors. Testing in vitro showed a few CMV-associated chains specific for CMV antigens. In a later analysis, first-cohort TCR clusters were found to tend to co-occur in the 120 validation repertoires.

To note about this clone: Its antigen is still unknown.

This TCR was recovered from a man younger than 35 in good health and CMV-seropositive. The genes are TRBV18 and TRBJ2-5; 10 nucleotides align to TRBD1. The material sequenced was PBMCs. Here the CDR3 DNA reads TGTGCCAGCTCACCACCGGGACAGGGGAGGGAGACCCAGTACTTC. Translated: CASSPPGQGRETQYF. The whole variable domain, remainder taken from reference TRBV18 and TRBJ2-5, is NAGVMQNPRHLVRRRGQEARLRCSPMKGHSHVYWYRQLPEEGLKFMVYLQKENIIDESGMPKERFSAEFPKEGPSILRIQQVVRGDSAAYFCASSPPGQGRETQYFGPGTRLLVL.